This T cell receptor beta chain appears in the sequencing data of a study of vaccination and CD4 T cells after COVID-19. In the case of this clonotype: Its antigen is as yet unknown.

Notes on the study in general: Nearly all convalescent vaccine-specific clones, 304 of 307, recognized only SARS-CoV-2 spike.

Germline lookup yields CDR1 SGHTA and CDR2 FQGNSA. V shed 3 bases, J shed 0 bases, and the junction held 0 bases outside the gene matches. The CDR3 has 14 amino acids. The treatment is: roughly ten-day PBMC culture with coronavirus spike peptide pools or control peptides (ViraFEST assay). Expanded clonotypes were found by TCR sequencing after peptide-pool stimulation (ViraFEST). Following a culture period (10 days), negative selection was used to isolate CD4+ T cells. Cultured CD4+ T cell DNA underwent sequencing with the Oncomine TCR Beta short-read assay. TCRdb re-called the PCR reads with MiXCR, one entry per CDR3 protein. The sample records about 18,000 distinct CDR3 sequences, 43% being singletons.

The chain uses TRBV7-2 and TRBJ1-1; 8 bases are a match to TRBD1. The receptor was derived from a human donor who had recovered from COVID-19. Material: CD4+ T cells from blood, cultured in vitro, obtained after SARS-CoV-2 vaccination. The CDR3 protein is CASSLDRVNTEAFF. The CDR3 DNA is TGTGCCAGCAGCTTGGACAGGGTGAACACTGAAGCTTTCTTT.